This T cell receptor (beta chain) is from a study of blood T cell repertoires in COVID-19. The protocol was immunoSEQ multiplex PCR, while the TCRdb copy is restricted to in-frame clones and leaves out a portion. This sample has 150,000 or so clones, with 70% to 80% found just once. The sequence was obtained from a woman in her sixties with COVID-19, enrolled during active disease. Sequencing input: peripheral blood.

Here the CDR3 reads CASSLGGLSYNEQFF. CDR3 coding DNA: TGTGCCAGCAGCCTAGGGGGCCTCTCCTACAATGAGCAGTTCTTC. The chain recombines TRBV11-1 with TRBJ2-1, with 7 bases aligning to TRBD1. The CDR3 contains 15 residues. The V gene's germline CDR1 is SGHAT and CDR2 FQDESV (reference sequence). The V gene end was trimmed by 5 bases and the J gene end by 0 bases; junction bases not matched to a gene: 4.